This entry lists 13 T cell receptor beta chains sequenced from one sample in a study of shared clonotypes between healthy human individuals. Repertoires were generated with immunoSEQ multiplex PCR, while TCRdb's copy carries only in-frame clones and drops some. The table includes about 1.4 million clones, around 97% detected once. Sequenced input: naive CD4+ T cells sorted from blood. The subset: CD45RA+ positively selected. The receptors derive from a man aged 25-45 years in good health.

This clone showed up just once. This chain connects TRBV6-5 to TRBJ1-2; D unresolved. Germline CDR1 and CDR2: MNHEY and SVGAGI. V lost 2 bases and J lost 8, with 12 bases in between. The CDR3 extends over 13 amino acids. The CDR3 sequence: CASSYKGNGGYTF. CDR3 DNA sequence: TGTGCCAGCAGTTACAAAGGGAATGGAGGCTACACCTTC.

This chain connects TRBV6-4 to TRBJ2-1, with 7 bases matching TRBD1. The trim removed 2 bases at V and 7 bases at J, leaving 8 bases unmatched. The CDR3 spans 15 residues. Germline V lookup: CDR1 MRHNA, CDR2 SNTAGT. CDR3 region: CASSDHRGRLNEQFF. The CDR3, as DNA: TGTGCCAGCAGTGACCACAGGGGAAGGTTGAATGAGCAGTTCTTC.

This chain links TRBV4-3 with TRBJ2-7, with 7 nucleotides matching TRBD2. V trimming: 4 bases; J trimming: 2 bases; junction bases outside the gene matches: 11. Germline V gives CDR1 LGHNA, CDR2 YSLEER. This CDR3 region has 16 residues. The CDR3 DNA is TGCGCCAGCAGCCTGGATCTAGCGGTTATTACCTACGAGCAGTACTTC. It yields the protein CASSLDLAVITYEQYF.

The CDR3, as DNA: TGTGCCAGCAGCTGGACAGGGAGAAGCAATGAGCAGTTCTTC. Protein product: CASSWTGRSNEQFF. The genes are TRBV5-6 and TRBJ2-1; 8 positions agree with TRBD1. In germline, CDR1 is SGHDT, CDR2 YYEEEE. Trimming cost V 3 bases and J 6 bases; bases outside gene matches: 5. The CDR3 has 14 amino acids. Supplemented by reference TRBV5-6 and TRBJ2-1, the full variable domain reads DAGVTQSPTHLIKTRGQQVTLRCSPKSGHDTVSWYQQALGQGPQFIFQYYEEEERQRGNFPDRFSGHQFPNYSSELNVNALLLGDSALYLCASSWTGRSNEQFFGPGTRLTVL.

This chain uses TRBV18 with TRBJ2-7; 9 positions match TRBD2. CDR1 KGHSH and CDR2 LQKENI come from the germline V gene. The V gene end was trimmed by 1 base and the J gene end by 6 bases; junction bases not matched to a gene: 10. The CDR3 spans 16 residues. Here the CDR3 reads CASSPLSSGVVREQYF. The CDR3 nucleotides read TGTGCCAGCTCACCACTCTCTAGCGGGGTGGTTCGCGAGCAGTACTTC.

The chain couples TRBV27 to TRBJ2-6; 12 bases are shared with TRBD2. J was trimmed by 2 bases and V by 0 bases; bases with no gene match: 2. The CDR3 totals 18 residues. Germline-derived CDR1 and CDR2 are MNHEY and SMNVEV (reference sequence). The CDR3 DNA follows: TGTGCCAGCAGTTTATCTAGACTAGCGGGAGCTGGGGCCAACGTCCTGACTTTC. This codes for CASSLSRLAGAGANVLTF.

The chain employs TRBV2 and TRBJ2-5; no clear D. The germline CDR1 and CDR2 sequences are SNHLY and FYNNEI. V lost 8 bases, J lost 2 bases, and 12 bases lay in between. This CDR3 is 13 amino acids long. This CDR3 is CASGPEQQETQYF. The CDR3 DNA sequence: TGTGCCAGCGGACCCGAACAGCAAGAGACCCAGTACTTC.

The sample holds one count of this clone. The chain recombines TRBV18 with TRBJ2-3; 7 positions agree with TRBD2. The CDR3 has 18 residues. Per the germline V gene, CDR1 is KGHSH and CDR2 is LQKENI. V was clipped by 3 bases and J by 3 bases; unmatched bases: 15. This CDR3 reads CASSPLGGSGIGTDTQYF. Here the CDR3 DNA reads TGTGCCAGCTCACCCCTAGGAGGAAGCGGGATTGGTACAGATACGCAGTATTTT.

This chain connects TRBV7-3 to TRBJ1-2; 7 nucleotides align to TRBD1. From germline, CDR1 is SGHTA and CDR2 FQGTGA. The CDR3 is made up of 16 amino acids. Losses at the gene ends were 5 bases for V and 4 bases for J; bases not matched to a gene: 13. The CDR3 sequence: CASSPRQGGSFYGYTF. The CDR3 bases are TGTGCCAGCAGCCCTCGACAGGGAGGTTCGTTCTATGGCTACACCTTC.

This rearrangement joins TRBV7-9 to TRBJ2-5, with TRBD1 matching over 7 bases. The CDR3 extends over 14 amino acids. V was pared by 1 base and J by 3 bases, with 2 bases of the junction left unmatched. CDR1 and CDR2 from the germline V gene are SEHNR and FQNEAQ (reference sequence). The CDR3 sequence is CASSLEQGKETQYF. The CDR3, as DNA: TGTGCCAGCAGCTTAGAACAGGGGAAAGAGACCCAGTACTTC.

V usage is TRBV15 and J usage is TRBJ2-5; 11 bases agree with TRBD2. V shed 3 bases, J shed 2 bases, and the junction held 8 bases outside the gene matches. Germline lookup yields CDR1 LNHNV and CDR2 YYDKDF (reference sequence). There are 17 residues in the CDR3. As DNA, the CDR3 is TGTGCCACCAGCAGCGGACTAGCGGGCCTAACGCAAGAGACCCAGTACTTC. Translation gives CATSSGLAGLTQETQYF.

J is TRBJ2-3 and V is TRBV18; 7 nucleotides match TRBD2. CDR3 length: 15 residues. Looked up from germline, CDR1 is KGHSH and CDR2 is LQKENI. Germline trimming cut 6 bases from V and 3 bases from J; bases unmatched to any gene: 9. CDR3 nucleotide sequence: TGTGCCAGCTCCGAGGGCGGGAGTCGTACAGATACGCAGTATTTT. As protein: CASSEGGSRTDTQYF.

This chain links TRBV14 with TRBJ2-7; 8 bases agree with TRBD1. V trimming: 2 bases; J trimming: 2 bases; junction bases outside the gene matches: 2. The CDR3 is 14 amino acids. In germline, CDR1 is SGHDN, CDR2 FVKESK. As DNA, the CDR3 is TGTGCCAGCAGCCAATTGACAGGGGCCTACGAGCAGTACTTC. This gives the protein CASSQLTGAYEQYF.